Listed here are 17 T cell receptor beta chains from one sample, sequenced in a study of Ad26.COV2.S vaccination and SARS-CoV-2 variants. Treatment described: some 20 received Ad26.COV2.S at low or high dose, single or two shots; about 5 received placebo; per-sample allocation not given. Specimen acquisition occurred on day 63 following the initial vaccine or placebo injection. Produced via immunoSEQ multiplex PCR; TCRdb's table is partial and in-frame only. The data contain about 680,000 clones, about 89% of them singletons. The material was peripheral blood, obtained in a trial of Ad26.COV2.S vaccine versus placebo. Receptor source: a person aged 18-60 years who received the Ad26.COV2.S COVID-19 vaccine or a placebo.

This chain links TRBV6-6 with TRBJ2-7, with 9 bases identical to TRBD1. With 5 bases clipped from V and 6 bases from J, the junction kept 20 bases outside the gene matches. Germline loops: CDR1 MNHNY, CDR2 SVGAGI (reference sequence). The CDR3 is made up of 18 amino acids. CDR3 loop: CASSPFLISTGTGREQYF. The CDR3 DNA is TGTGCCAGCAGTCCCTTCTTGATTTCAACCGGGACAGGGCGCGAGCAGTACTTC.

The chain is built from TRBV4-3 and TRBJ2-3; D ambiguous. Trimming stripped 0 bases from V and 1 base from J, with 8 bases between. CDR1 LGHNA and CDR2 YSLEER come from the germline V gene. The CDR3 consists of 15 residues. This CDR3 reads CASSQDWHRTDTQYF. The CDR3 DNA reads TGCGCCAGCAGCCAAGATTGGCACCGCACAGATACGCAGTATTTT.

This rearrangement joins TRBV9 to TRBJ2-2, with D perhaps TRBD1 or TRBD2 (5 bases each). Per germline, CDR1 SGDLS and CDR2 YYNGEE. This CDR3 is 15 amino acids long. V was pared by 3 bases and J by 3 bases, with 12 bases between. CDR3 amino acids: CASSERDGHTGELFF. Here the CDR3 DNA reads TGTGCCAGCAGCGAAAGGGACGGGCACACCGGGGAGCTGTTTTTT.

This clone was observed a few times. This chain links TRBV30 with TRBJ1-5, with D uncertain. Germline loops: CDR1 GTSNPN, CDR2 SVGIG (reference sequence). This CDR3 has 16 residues. V lost 0 bases and J lost 1, with 13 bases in between. As DNA, the CDR3 is TGTGCCTGGAGTGTACCACGCGCGGAGAGCAATCAGCCCCAGCATTTT. It codes for CAWSVPRAESNQPQHF.

This rearrangement joins TRBV5-1 to TRBJ1-4; possible D gene TRBD1, 5 bases. CDR1 is SGHRS, CDR2 YFSETQ, per germline. This CDR3 has 15 amino acids. V was trimmed by 0 bases and J by 6 bases, leaving 12 bases between them. This chain's CDR3 is CASSLVPWGDEKLFF. The CDR3 DNA follows: TGCGCCAGCAGCTTGGTTCCTTGGGGGGATGAAAAACTGTTTTTT.

The V and J genes are TRBV14 and TRBJ2-2; 11 positions agree with TRBD2. Germline CDR1 and CDR2: SGHDN and FVKESK. V shed 3 bases and J 6 bases; nucleotides not matched to a gene: 9. CDR3 size: 17 residues. CDR3 protein: CASSHELAGVFAGELFF. For the CDR3, the DNA is TGTGCCAGCAGCCACGAACTAGCGGGAGTTTTTGCCGGGGAGCTGTTTTTT.

V gene TRBV30 combines with J gene TRBJ2-5; D perhaps matches TRBD1 (7 bases). The germline CDR1 and CDR2 sequences are GTSNPN and SVGIG (reference sequence). Trimming pared 6 bases from V and 5 bases from J, leaving 13 bases between. The CDR3 has 12 amino acids. The CDR3 here is CACQTGRETQYF. The DNA for the CDR3 is TGTGCCTGCCAGACAGGGAGGGAGACCCAGTACTTC. Together with reference TRBV30 and TRBJ2-5, the CDR3 gives the full variable domain: SQTIHQWPATLVQPVGSPLSLECTVEGTSNPNLYWYRQAAGRGLQLLFYSVGIGQISSEVPQNLSASRPQDRQFILSSKKLLLSDSGFYLCACQTGRETQYFGPGTRLLVL.

V gene TRBV7-2 combines with J gene TRBJ1-2, with D maybe TRBD1 (5 bases). The CDR3 extends over 14 amino acids. Trimming stripped 2 bases from V and 2 bases from J, with 9 bases between. Germline CDR1 reads SGHTA; CDR2 reads FQGNSA. CDR3: CASSLQGLNYGYTF. The CDR3, as DNA: TGTGCCAGCAGCTTACAGGGCTTAAACTATGGCTACACCTTC. The full variable domain, rest sourced from reference TRBV7-2 and TRBJ1-2, is GAGVSQSPSNKVTEKGKDVELRCDPISGHTALYWYRQSLGQGLEFLIYFQGNSAPDKSGLPSDRFSAERTGGSVSTLTIQRTQQEDSAVYLCASSLQGLNYGYTFGSGTRLTVV.

This chain links TRBV19 with TRBJ2-2; TRBD1 agrees at 8 bases. J gave up 7 bases and V 5 bases, and 9 bases lay outside the gene matches. The length of the CDR3 is 15 residues. CDR1 is LNHDA and CDR2 is SQIVND in the germline V gene (reference sequence). The CDR3 reads CASSSWTGMSGELFF. The CDR3 nucleotides read TGTGCCAGTAGTTCTTGGACAGGGATGAGCGGGGAGCTGTTTTTT.

This sequence joins TRBV6-6 and TRBJ2-2; possible D gene TRBD2, 5 bases. The CDR3 is 13 amino acids. The ends were cut back, 7 bases at V and 3 bases at J, with 9 bases in the middle. Germline-derived CDR1 and CDR2 are MNHNY and SVGAGI (reference sequence). The DNA of the CDR3 is TGTGCCAGCACCGCGGGCTACACCGGGGAGCTGTTTTTT. Its protein product is CASTAGYTGELFF.

This clone was seen once. This chain joins TRBV15 and TRBJ2-1; 8 positions match TRBD1. The CDR3 consists of 15 residues. J gave up 8 bases and V 5 bases, and 11 bases lay outside the gene matches. Per germline, CDR1 LNHNV and CDR2 YYDKDF (reference sequence). Here the CDR3 reads CATSVSQGAGYEQFF. CDR3 DNA: TGTGCCACCAGCGTTAGCCAGGGGGCAGGTTATGAGCAGTTCTTC.

The chain's CDR3 is CASRPGTGVYEQYF. The CDR3 DNA reads as TGTGCCAGCAGGCCCGGGACAGGAGTTTACGAGCAGTACTTC. The V call is TRBV6-5, the J call TRBJ2-7, with 8 bases aligning to TRBD1. The V and J ends lost 6 bases and 4 bases, in that order; junction bases with no gene match: 8. Per the germline V gene, CDR1 is MNHEY and CDR2 is SVGAGI. There are 14 residues in the CDR3.

The chain uses TRBV6-2 or TRBV6-3 and TRBJ1-1; D may be TRBD1 (5 bases). The ends were cut back, 6 bases at V and 4 bases at J, with 15 bases in the middle. Germline assignment: CDR1 MNHEY and CDR2 SVGEGT. This CDR3 is 14 amino acids long. The CDR3 protein is CASSLKGHATEAFF. The CDR3 DNA reads as TGTGCCAGCAGCCTAAAGGGGCATGCCACTGAAGCTTTCTTT.

The CDR3 spells CASTSLGLKGYTF. CDR3 DNA: TGTGCCAGCACCTCGCTTGGCCTGAAGGGCTACACCTTC. The chain carries TRBV7-9 and TRBJ1-2, with no clear D. The CDR3 extends over 13 amino acids. Between the trimmed V and J ends, which lost 7 bases and 8 bases, there was a span of 17 bases. Germline V CDR1 and CDR2: SEHNR, FQNEAQ (reference sequence).

This rearrangement joins TRBV4-3 to TRBJ2-1, with 9 bases lining up with TRBD2. CDR3 length equals 15 residues. Germline values: CDR1 LGHNA, CDR2 YSLEER. The J segment lost 6 bases and the V segment lost 0 bases, leaving 3 bases of the junction unmatched. The CDR3, as DNA: TGCGCCAGCAGCCAAGATCAGGGACTAGCCAATGAGCAGTTCTTC. It is translated as CASSQDQGLANEQFF.

This sequence joins TRBV7-9 and TRBJ1-1; 10 bases line up with TRBD1. Germline CDR1 SEHNR, CDR2 FQNEAQ (reference sequence). The CDR3 extends over 17 amino acids. V was clipped by 0 bases and J by 0 bases; unmatched bases: 4. CDR3 sequence (DNA): TGTGCCAGCAGCTTAGCTCCGGGACAGGGGATGAACACTGAAGCTTTCTTT. Translating it yields CASSLAPGQGMNTEAFF.

The chain couples TRBV11-2 to TRBJ2-7; 11 nucleotides match TRBD1. The length of the CDR3 is 17 residues. Germline V gives CDR1 SGHAT, CDR2 FQNNGV. Trimming took 4 bases from V and 4 from J; bases not matched to a gene: 12. Here the CDR3 DNA reads TGTGCCAGCAGCTCCCCGCCCTCGGACAGGGGGCGGTACGAGCAGTACTTC. As protein: CASSSPPSDRGRYEQYF.